This T cell receptor beta chain was profiled in a study of metastatic and nonmetastatic thyroid tumors. The wider study: Repertoires from malignant and benign thyroid patients were compared across blood and tumor or nodule tissue.

The germline gives CDR1 MGHRA, CDR2 YSYEKL. Trimming removed 1 base from V and 6 bases from J, with 7 bases in between. The CDR3 extends over 13 amino acids. Study-wide results and limits: Benign nodules were reported to have significantly lower TCR beta diversity than malignant thyroid tumors, in blood and tumor.

This clone came up many times. Antigen specificity is unknown. Each patient came to thyroid surgery without any prior treatment (of any kind). In the original analysis: For papillary thyroid cancer, a distant-metastasis classifier was constructed from CDR3 differences observed across clinicopathological groups. TCRdb re-called the PCR reads through MiXCR. The V and J calls shown here were made by TCRdb, not taken from the authors' results. The sample contains some 69,000 clones, 14% of which appear only once. The source of this sequence is a male donor with papillary thyroid cancer or a benign thyroid nodule (not recorded which). Some clones in this sample may be carry-over from other donors' samples. The chain joins TRBV4-1 to TRBJ2-1; D gene ambiguous. The specimen was blood. The CDR3 DNA sequence: TGCGCCAGCAGCCAAGTCAGGTCCAATGAGCAGTTCTTC. Translated: CASSQVRSNEQFF.